There are many counts of the clone carrying this T cell receptor beta chain. Antigen: not known. The ends were cut back, 2 bases at V and 1 base at J, with 8 bases in the middle. The CDR3 is 14 amino acids. The germline V gene encodes CDR1 KGHSH and CDR2 LQKENI. These data originate in a study of human T cells and chemical hapten exposure. Study-wide points: TCRs exceeding a frequency of 1 in 1000 stayed unchanged under DPC sensitization.

Sample time point: patch test 1, 2 weeks after DPC sensitization. The treatment denotes: therapeutic diphenylcyclopropenone sensitization with weekly scalp DPC. Total RNA came from unfractionated whole blood. Venepuncture was done earlier than the placement of each patch test. As the library was built, unique molecular identifiers were attached to individual cDNA molecules. TCRdb reprocessed the RACE reads via MiXCR and lists one record per CDR3 protein. The sample lists around 44,000 distinct CDR3 sequences, just under 4% occurring once. The specimen was whole blood, collected in connection with sensitization to the hapten diphenylcyclopropenone (DPC). This chain uses TRBV18 with TRBJ1-1; D remains unclear. This TCR was recovered from a man aged 50-60 years with alopecia areata. Some clones in this sample may be carry-over from other donors' samples. The DNA of the CDR3 is TGTGCCAGCTCACCAAAGTCTAAGAACACTGAAGCTTTCTTT. It codes for CASSPKSKNTEAFF.